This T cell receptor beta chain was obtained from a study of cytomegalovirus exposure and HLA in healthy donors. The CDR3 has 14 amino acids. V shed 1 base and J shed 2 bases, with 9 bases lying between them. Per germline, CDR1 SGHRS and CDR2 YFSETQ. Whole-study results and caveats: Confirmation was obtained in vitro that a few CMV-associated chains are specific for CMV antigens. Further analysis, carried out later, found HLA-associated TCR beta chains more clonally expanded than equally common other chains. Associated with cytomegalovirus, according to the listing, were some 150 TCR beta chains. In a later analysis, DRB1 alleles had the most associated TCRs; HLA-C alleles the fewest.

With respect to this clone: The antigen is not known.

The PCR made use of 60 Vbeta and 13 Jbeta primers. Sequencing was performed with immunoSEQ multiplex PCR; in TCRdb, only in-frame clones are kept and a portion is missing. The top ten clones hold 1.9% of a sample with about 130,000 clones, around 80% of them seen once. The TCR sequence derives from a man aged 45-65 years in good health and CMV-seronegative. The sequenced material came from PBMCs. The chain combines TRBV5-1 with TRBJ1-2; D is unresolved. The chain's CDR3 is CASSLTVYNYGYTF. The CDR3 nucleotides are TGCGCCAGCAGCTTGACGGTTTACAACTATGGCTACACCTTC.